The next 2 T cell receptor beta chains were all read from a single sample in a study of blood T cell repertoires in COVID-19. The repertoire was sequenced with immunoSEQ multiplex PCR; TCRdb's copy has only in-frame clones and lacks some. This sample has roughly 74,000 clones, with just over 85% found just once. Sequenced: peripheral blood. These receptors were taken from a woman older than 75 with active or convalescent COVID-19.

The chain carries TRBV2 and TRBJ1-4; D is undetermined. The CDR3 covers 13 residues. CDR1 is SNHLY and CDR2 is FYNNEI in the germline V gene. With 5 bases removed from V and 5 bases from J, the gap between germline ends came to 9 bases. The CDR3: CASSPNRNEKLFF. The CDR3 nucleotides are TGTGCCAGCAGTCCCAACAGAAATGAAAAACTGTTTTTT.

The CDR3 DNA reads as TGTGCCAGCAGCCCGATTAGCGGGAGGGCCGGAGATACGCAGTATTTT. It translates to CASSPISGRAGDTQYF. V is TRBV11-1 and J is TRBJ2-3; 11 nucleotides agree with TRBD2. CDR3 length: 16 residues. The V gene end was trimmed by 5 bases and the J gene end by 5 bases; junction bases not matched to a gene: 9. Looked up from germline, CDR1 is SGHAT and CDR2 is FQDESV (reference sequence).